This T cell receptor (beta chain) was retrieved from a study of cytomegalovirus exposure and HLA in healthy donors. Libraries were prepared by immunoSEQ multiplex PCR; TCRdb keeps only in-frame clonotypes and omits some of them. The sample lists over 60,000 clones, about 95% occurring once. In germline, CDR1 is MDHEN, CDR2 SYDVKM. V was shortened by 5 bases and J by 9 bases, with 14 bases between the two germline ends. This CDR3 has 13 amino acids. The chain uses TRBV28 and TRBJ2-1; weak D call: TRBD1 (6 bases). The receptor comes from a young man in good health and CMV-seronegative. The sequencing sample was made of PBMCs. The CDR3 sequence: CASSAPGVGEQFF. As DNA, the CDR3 is TGTGCCAGCAGTGCGCCAGGGGTTGGTGAGCAGTTCTTC.